Here is one TCR beta chain with its context. This clone is termed medium-sized (0.01 to 0.1%). What antigen it recognizes has not been identified. No quality values exist for individual bases; no much larger clone is one base distant. Receptor amplification or capture employed the immunoSEQ multiplex PCR assay. Following the manufacturer's protocol, the hsTCRB Kit was used to amplify rearranged TCR beta chain sequences. Sequencing of TCRB libraries was carried out on an Illumina MiSeq. As for how the authors treated the data: The proprietary platform of the kit vendor was used for demultiplexing, trimming and gene mapping. TCRdb re-hosts the immuneACCESS table, in-frame sequences only. Its copies lack some clones; in the studies checked, an unresolved V gene accounts for under half of them, and the cause for the rest is not known. V, J and clone size are those of that table, while D and trimming were read from the DNA. This sample has roughly 61,000 clones in its table, and 75% to 90% of those were observed once. The ten largest make up approximately 6.1% of the sample.

The CDR3, from cysteine to phenylalanine, totals 12 residues. Solely the CDR3 DNA is kept, with 36 bases framed from the first base. Sequences MNHNY (CDR1) and SVGAGI (CDR2) are obtained from the germline V gene (reference sequence). At the junction V is shortened by 3 bases and J by 12 bases, with 12 bases in between. The data were taken from a study of a mutant IDH1 vaccine in newly diagnosed glioma (dated by TCRdb to the early 2020s). As for the study more broadly: Patients were given eight vaccinations, in weeks 1, 3, 5, 7, 11, 15, 19 and 23, which matched visits V03 through V10. In the chemotherapy-containing groups, vaccination started alongside temozolomide cycles, whereas in patients who had radiotherapy alone it started 4-6 weeks after radiotherapy. The 32 treated patients were roughly 60% male and roughly 40% female, with a mean age of around 40 years. Before enrollment, patients had received standard therapy of radiotherapy alone, temozolomide alone, or radiochemotherapy with temozolomide; most received the combination. Peripheral blood was drawn at six visits: V03 (baseline), V05, V07, V10, V12 and V13. Longitudinal TCRB deep sequencing was done for 25 treated patients, wherever samples were available for exploratory analyses.

Points the paper makes about the study in general: Pseudoprogression appeared unrelated to alterations in the top peripheral T cell clonotypes detected by TCRB sequencing. It was noted by the authors that analyses of patient blood samples could not be reproduced owing to sample limitations. Immune responses induced by the vaccine were seen in around 94% of patients across multiple MHC alleles. PBMC samples for TCRB deep sequencing were selected based on availability.

The sample's time point label is to be understood as: week 11, during vaccination. Each vaccine dose was 300 ug of a 20-mer mutant IDH1 peptide in Montanide, given subcutaneously with topical imiquimod. The donors had newly diagnosed IDH1-mutant astrocytomas of WHO grade 3 or 4 that showed loss of nuclear ATRX. The samples were drawn from NOA16, a multicentre, single-arm, open-label phase I trial in Germany that tested a mutant IDH1 peptide vaccine in humans for the first time. The DNeasy Blood and Tissue Kit was used to extract genomic DNA from EDTA blood for TCRB sequencing. The specimen comprised PBMCs, sampled from a glioma patient whose treatment included an IDH1 peptide vaccine. The sequence is built from TRBV6-6 and TRBJ1-5; tentative D gene TRBD1, with 5 bases matching. This receptor was obtained from a man aged 45-60 years with glioma. The DNA reads as follows: TGTGCCAGCAGTTATAGGGGAGAGGGCCAGCATTTT. Its protein product is CASSYRGEGQHF.